This TCR beta chain was found in a study of shared clonotypes between healthy human individuals. General study findings and limits: Clonotype sharing among donors, it was expected, would be affected by sequencing depth.

Naive CD8 cells lacked CD45RO, underwent positive selection for CCR7 and left out terminally differentiated effector memory CD45RA+ cells. Assay: immunoSEQ multiplex PCR; the TCRdb copy retains only in-frame clones and omits some. The sample holds under 1 million clones, over 90% seen once. The CDR3 length is 16 residues. With 0 bases removed from V and 3 bases from J, the gap between germline ends came to 13 bases. Germline loops: CDR1 KGHSH, CDR2 LQKENI. On this clone: Its antigen is unidentified.

The origin of this receptor is a young man in good health. The sample comprised naive CD8+ T cells sorted from blood. The chain combines TRBV18 with TRBJ2-3; D is unresolved. CDR3 sequence reads: CASSPPQNFRTDTQYF. Written as DNA, the CDR3 is TGTGCCAGCTCACCACCGCAGAACTTTCGGACAGATACGCAGTATTTT. Together with reference TRBV18 and TRBJ2-3, the CDR3 gives the full variable domain: NAGVMQNPRHLVRRRGQEARLRCSPMKGHSHVYWYRQLPEEGLKFMVYLQKENIIDESGMPKERFSAEFPKEGPSILRIQQVVRGDSAAYFCASSPPQNFRTDTQYFGPGTRLTVL.